This TCR beta chain was identified in a study of beta chain features in type 1 diabetes. Study in general: Patients shared similar age, gender and cell yields with healthy donors.

By way of CD45RO/CCR7/CD25/CD127/CD95/CD27, the CD4+ regulatory, stem cell-like memory, central memory and naive cells were sorted. Of the isolated RNA, all was reverse transcribed, and so the sequenced material was expressed TCRB transcripts. This table comes from immunoSEQ multiplex PCR, and its TCRdb copy is limited to in-frame clones, with some not included. The repertoire has 140,000 to 150,000 clones, under 60% of them found once; the top ten carry roughly 0.4%. The CDR3 is 15 amino acids. Germline V gene sequence: CDR1 SGHTA, CDR2 FQGNSA. The V gene end was trimmed by 3 bases and the J gene end by 5 bases; junction bases not matched to a gene: 4. Points on this clone: Antigen specificity is unknown.

General study points: Because the template was cDNA, high-expressing cells might be over-represented. When Type 1 diabetes patients were examined, their TCRB CDR3s proved moderately but significantly shorter in all four CD4+ subsets.

What was sequenced was Tregs from blood. The chain recombines TRBV7-2 with TRBJ2-5; 12 nucleotides match TRBD2. This clonotype was obtained from a man aged 18-30 years in good health. CDR3: CASSFSSGRGETQYF. The DNA for the CDR3 is TGTGCCAGCAGCTTCTCTAGCGGGAGGGGGGAGACCCAGTACTTC.